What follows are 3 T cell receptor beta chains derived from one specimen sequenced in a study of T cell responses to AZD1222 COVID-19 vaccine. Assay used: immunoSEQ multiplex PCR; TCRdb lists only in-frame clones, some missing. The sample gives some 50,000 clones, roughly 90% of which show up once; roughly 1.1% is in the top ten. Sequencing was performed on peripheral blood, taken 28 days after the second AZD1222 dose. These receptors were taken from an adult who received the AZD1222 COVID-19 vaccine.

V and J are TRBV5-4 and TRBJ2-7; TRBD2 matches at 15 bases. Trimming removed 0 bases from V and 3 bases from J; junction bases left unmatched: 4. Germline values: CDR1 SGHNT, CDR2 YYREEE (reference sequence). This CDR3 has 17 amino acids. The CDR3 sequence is CASSLGWTSGRDYEQYF. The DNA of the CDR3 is TGTGCCAGCAGCTTGGGATGGACTAGCGGGAGGGACTACGAGCAGTACTTC.

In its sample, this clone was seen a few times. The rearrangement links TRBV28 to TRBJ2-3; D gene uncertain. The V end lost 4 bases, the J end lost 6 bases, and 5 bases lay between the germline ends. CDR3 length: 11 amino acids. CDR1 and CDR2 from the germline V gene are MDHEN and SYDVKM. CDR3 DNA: TGTGCCAGCAGTTCATGGGATACGCAGTATTTT. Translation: CASSSWDTQYF.

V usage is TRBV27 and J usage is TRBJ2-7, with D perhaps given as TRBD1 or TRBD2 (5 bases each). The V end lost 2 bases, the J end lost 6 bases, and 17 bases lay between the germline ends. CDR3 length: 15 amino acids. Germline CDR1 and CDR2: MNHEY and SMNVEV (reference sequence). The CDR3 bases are TGTGCCAGCAGTTTAAAATGGGGGATAGGGCTCGAGCAGTACTTC. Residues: CASSLKWGIGLEQYF.